These T cell receptor beta chains were read from a single sample in a study of response to subunit inactivated influenza vaccine. Each CDR3 protein gets one entry after TCRdb re-called the RT-PCR reads with MiXCR. The top ten clones hold 2.8% of a sample with about 540,000 distinct CDR3 sequences, approximately 20% of them seen once. These data also formed part of another study, on T cells expressing NK-cell markers.

The sequencing used CD4+ T cells sorted from PBMCs, collected 11 to 12 days after vaccination. Receptors were obtained from a man in his fifties or sixties who received an inactivated influenza vaccine. CDR3s leave out the opening cysteine and the closing phenylalanine or tryptophan.

ASSQDWAGGFDSPLH	TRBJ1-6	15	TRBV4-3
ASDRVSGNTIY	TRBJ1-3	11	TRBV12-3/TRBV12-4
ASSMILLSNEQF	TRBJ2-1	12	TRBV28
ASSEQGRNPYGYT	TRBJ1-2	13	TRBV28
ASSTWRKFYEQY	TRBJ2-7	12	TRBV14
ASSFARITEAF	TRBJ1-1	11	TRBV12-3/TRBV12-4
ASRETAMNTEAF	TRBJ1-1	12	TRBV5-1
ASSNRKERANNEQF	TRBJ2-1	14	TRBV28
ASSLDRVNTEAF	TRBJ1-1	12	TRBV7-2
ASSFGRNYEQY	TRBJ2-7	11	TRBV5-1
ASSRRDYRYEQY	TRBJ2-7	12	TRBV27
ASSLGGGAGGETQY	TRBJ2-5	14	TRBV7-7
ASSYSTGYGEQY	TRBJ2-7	12	TRBV6-5
ASSYLGSYNEQF	TRBJ2-1	12	TRBV13
ASSLHRGAANYGYT	TRBJ1-2	14	TRBV27
ASSQDSPSGGPPRTYEQY	TRBJ2-7	18	TRBV3-1
AWGGEGYEQY	TRBJ2-7	10	TRBV30
ASSPPNNSGNTIY	TRBJ1-3	13	TRBV18
ASSHNIGTYNEQF	TRBJ2-1	13	TRBV7-9
ASSGGLAANEQF	TRBJ2-1	12	TRBV2
ASSLVTGGVFSEQY	TRBJ2-7	14	TRBV28
ASSSQLAGVGDTQY	TRBJ2-3	14	TRBV27
ATSGGTGLEAF	TRBJ1-1	11	TRBV24-1
SVAKGSSYNEQF	TRBJ2-1	12	TRBV29-1
ASSQGRSDTQY	TRBJ2-3	11	TRBV2
ASSPETGARTETQY	TRBJ2-5	14	TRBV12-3/TRBV12-4
SVEKLAKNIQY	TRBJ2-4	11	TRBV29-1
ASSTGRPTNTGELF	TRBJ2-2	14	TRBV27
ASSLGQGTDQETQY	TRBJ2-5	14	TRBV12-3/TRBV12-4